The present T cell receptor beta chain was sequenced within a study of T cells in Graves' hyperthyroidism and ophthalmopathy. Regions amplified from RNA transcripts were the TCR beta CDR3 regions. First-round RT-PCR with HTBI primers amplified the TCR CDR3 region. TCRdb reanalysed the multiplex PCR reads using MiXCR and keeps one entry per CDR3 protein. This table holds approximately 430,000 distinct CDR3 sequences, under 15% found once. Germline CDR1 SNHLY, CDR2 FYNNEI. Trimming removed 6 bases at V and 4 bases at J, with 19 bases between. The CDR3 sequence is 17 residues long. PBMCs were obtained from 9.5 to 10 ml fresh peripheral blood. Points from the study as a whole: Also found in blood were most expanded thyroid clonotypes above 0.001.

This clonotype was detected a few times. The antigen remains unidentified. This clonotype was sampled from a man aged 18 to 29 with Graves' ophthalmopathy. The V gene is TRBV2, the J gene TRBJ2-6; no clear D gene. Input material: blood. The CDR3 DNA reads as TGTGCCAGCAGCGAAATGACCGGATCTGCCGGGGCCAACGTCCTGACTTTC. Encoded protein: CASSEMTGSAGANVLTF.